This record looks at one TCR beta chain sequence and its context. This record comes from a study of blood T cell repertoires in COVID-19. In the study's own analysis: Estimates of nucleated cell counts were drawn from the amplification of reference gene primers. Measured with immunoSEQ multiplex PCR; TCRdb has only the in-frame clones, and not every one. The V and J calls and clone size come from that table; D and trimming were worked out from the DNA. The sample lists roughly 130,000 clones; around 79% were seen once. Trimming stripped 1 base from V and 8 bases from J, with 11 bases between. The CDR3 runs 13 residues. From germline, CDR1 is SGHTA and CDR2 FQGNSA.

The chain employs TRBV7-2 and TRBJ1-2, with D possibly being TRBD1 (5 bases). The sample consisted of peripheral blood. The receptor was isolated from a woman in her 70s with COVID-19, enrolled during active disease. CDR3 sequence reads: CASSLEGGAGYTF. CDR3 nucleotides: TGTGCCAGCAGCTTAGAGGGAGGGGCCGGCTACACCTTC.